Sequencing of this T cell receptor (beta chain) was carried out in a study of blood T cell repertoires in COVID-19. Profiled with immunoSEQ multiplex PCR; TCRdb holds only in-frame clones, not every one. The data contain approximately 90,000 clones, approximately 86% of them singletons. This TCR came from a human donor in a cohort sampled during active COVID-19. The sequenced sample consisted of peripheral blood.

Here the CDR3 DNA reads TGTGCCAGCAGTGAATTGGGGCAGGGGGCTCTCTATGGCTACACCTTC. As protein: CASSELGQGALYGYTF. This chain links TRBV25-1 with TRBJ1-2; TRBD1 matches 8 bases. There are 16 residues in the CDR3. CDR1 and CDR2 (germline): MGHDK, SYGVNS. After removal of 1 base from V and 4 bases from J, the junction contained 8 bases not matched to a gene.